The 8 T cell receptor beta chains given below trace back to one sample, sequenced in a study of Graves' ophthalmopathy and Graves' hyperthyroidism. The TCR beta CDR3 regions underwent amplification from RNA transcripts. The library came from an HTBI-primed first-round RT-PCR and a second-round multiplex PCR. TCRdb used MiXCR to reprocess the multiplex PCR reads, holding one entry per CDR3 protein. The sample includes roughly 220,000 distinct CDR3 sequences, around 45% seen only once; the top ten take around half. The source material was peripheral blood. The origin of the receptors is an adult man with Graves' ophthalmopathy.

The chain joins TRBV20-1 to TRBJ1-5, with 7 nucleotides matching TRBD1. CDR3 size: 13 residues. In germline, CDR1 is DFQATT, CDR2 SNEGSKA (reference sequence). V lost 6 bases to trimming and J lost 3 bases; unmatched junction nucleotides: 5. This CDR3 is CSAYRGVNQPQHF. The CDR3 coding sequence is TGCAGTGCCTACAGGGGAGTCAATCAGCCCCAGCATTTT.

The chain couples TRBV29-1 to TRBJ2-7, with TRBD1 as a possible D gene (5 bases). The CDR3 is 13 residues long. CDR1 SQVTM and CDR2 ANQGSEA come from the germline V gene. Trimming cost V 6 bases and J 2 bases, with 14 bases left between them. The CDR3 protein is CSVSGRATYEQYF. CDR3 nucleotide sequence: TGCAGCGTCAGTGGCAGGGCGACCTACGAGCAGTACTTC.

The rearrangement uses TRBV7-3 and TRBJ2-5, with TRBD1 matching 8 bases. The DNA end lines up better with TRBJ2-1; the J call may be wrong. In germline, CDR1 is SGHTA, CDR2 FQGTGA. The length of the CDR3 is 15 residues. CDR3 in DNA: TGTGCCAGCAGCTCCGCAACGGGACAGGACAATGAGCAGTTCTTC. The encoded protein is CASSSATGQDNEQFF.

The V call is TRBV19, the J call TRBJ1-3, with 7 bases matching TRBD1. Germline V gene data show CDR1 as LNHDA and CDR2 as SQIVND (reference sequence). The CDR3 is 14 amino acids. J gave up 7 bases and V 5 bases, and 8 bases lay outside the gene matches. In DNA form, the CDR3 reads TGTGCCAGTAGTTACGACAGGGATCGGAACACCATATATTTT. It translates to CASSYDRDRNTIYF.

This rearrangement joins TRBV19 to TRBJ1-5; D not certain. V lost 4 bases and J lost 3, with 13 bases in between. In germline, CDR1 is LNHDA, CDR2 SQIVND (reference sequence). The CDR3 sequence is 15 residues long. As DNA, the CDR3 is TGTGCCAGTAGTACCACCATTCCCCACAATCAGCCCCAGCATTTT. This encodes CASSTTIPHNQPQHF.

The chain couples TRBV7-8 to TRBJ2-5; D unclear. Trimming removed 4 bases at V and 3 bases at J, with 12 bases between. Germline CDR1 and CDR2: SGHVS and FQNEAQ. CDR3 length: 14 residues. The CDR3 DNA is TGTGCCAGCAGCTCGTTTAGCACGGAAGAGACCCAGTACTTC. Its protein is CASSSFSTEETQYF.

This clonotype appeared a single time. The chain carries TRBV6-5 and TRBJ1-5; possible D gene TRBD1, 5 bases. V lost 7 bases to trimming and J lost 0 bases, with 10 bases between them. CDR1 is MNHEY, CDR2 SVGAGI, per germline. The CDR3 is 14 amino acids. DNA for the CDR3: TGTGCCAGCACCCTAGGGGATAGCAATCAGCCCCAGCATTTT. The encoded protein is CASTLGDSNQPQHF.

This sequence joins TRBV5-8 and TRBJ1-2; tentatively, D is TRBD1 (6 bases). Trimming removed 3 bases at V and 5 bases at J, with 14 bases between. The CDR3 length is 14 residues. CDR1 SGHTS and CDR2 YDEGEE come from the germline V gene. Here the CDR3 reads CASSSLQGGYGYTF. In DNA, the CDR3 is TGTGCCAGCAGCTCGTTACAGGGCGGGTATGGCTACACCTTC.